What follows are 15 T cell receptor beta chains derived from one specimen sequenced in a study of tumor and adjacent non-tumor tissue in lung cancer. RNA was extracted from bulk tissue without any cell sorting. TCRbeta libraries were built with three rounds of nested PCR, modified from ARM-PCR. From the multiplex PCR reads, TCRdb called clonotypes with MiXCR, one entry per CDR3 protein. This repertoire shows roughly 150,000 distinct CDR3 sequences, around 60% found once; its top ten account for 15% to 20%. Sequencing was done on a sample of lung tumor tissue. These receptors all come from a man aged 55 to 70 with small cell lung cancer.

Points on this clonotype: A clone one base away is much larger, so this may be a read error. The J gene is TRBJ2-7, the V gene TRBV4-1; the D gene is possibly TRBD2 (7 bases). The CDR3 loop spans 16 amino acids. Germline assignment: CDR1 MGHRA and CDR2 YSYEKL. The CDR3 DNA reads as TGCGCCAGCACCCAAGATTGGGGGGGCGGGGTCTACGAGCAGTACTTC. Protein: CASTQDWGGGVYEQYF.

On this clonotype: A read error is likely, as this CDR3 ends without the conserved phenylalanine or tryptophan. The chain carries TRBV29-1 and TRBJ2-3, with D tentatively TRBD2 (5 bases). V lost 3 bases and J lost 0, with 13 bases in between. The germline CDR1 and CDR2 sequences are SQVTM and ANQGSEA. The CDR3 contains 15 residues. Written as DNA, the CDR3 is TGCAGCGTTGAGACACTAGTGGGAAGCACAGATACGCAGTATTCT. Protein: CSVETLVGSTDTQYS.

This sequence joins TRBV29-1 and TRBJ2-1; no clear D. The CDR3 sequence is 14 residues long. The germline V and J ends were trimmed by 4 bases and 13 bases, with 23 bases remaining between them. The germline CDR1 and CDR2 sequences are SQVTM and ANQGSEA. CDR3 coding DNA: TGCAGCGTTGTAATCAGCAGCGTTGGCAGTGAACAGTTCTTC. Protein sequence: CSVVISSVGSEQFF.

As regards this clonotype: The conserved phenylalanine or tryptophan normally closing the CDR3 is absent here, so this likely arose from a read error. The J gene is TRBJ2-2, the V gene TRBV11-3; 10 bases are shared with TRBD2. CDR3 length: 16 amino acids. Germline V gives CDR1 SGHNT, CDR2 YENEEA. V lost 5 bases to trimming and J lost 7 bases; unmatched junction nucleotides: 10. The chain's CDR3 is CASSTLAGVGNGELFL. The CDR3 DNA reads as TGTGCCAGCAGCACTCTAGCGGGAGTTGGGAACGGGGAGCTGTTTCTT.

Concerning this clonotype: The junction shows a germline mismatch at one end, possibly a read error. The chain is built from TRBV6-1 and TRBJ1-1, with no clear D. The germline V gene has CDR1 MNHNS and CDR2 SASEGT. The CDR3 length is 17 residues. Written as DNA, the CDR3 is TGTGCGAGCAGCGAGGCGGAAGCAGGCTACATGAACACTGATGCTTTCTTT. Amino acids: CASSEAEAGYMNTDAFF.

The chain recombines TRBV5-6 with TRBJ2-7, with TRBD1 matching 8 bases. Germline V gives CDR1 SGHDT, CDR2 YYEEEE. J was trimmed by 9 bases and V by 0 bases; bases with no gene match: 11. The CDR3 spans 15 residues. The DNA of the CDR3 is TGTGCCAGCAGCTTGGGCAGGGGGCGACATTTGGGGCAGTACGTC. This codes for CASSLGRGRHLGQYV.

V is TRBV11-2 and J is TRBJ1-3; the D gene is possibly TRBD1 (6 bases). The CDR3 is 14 amino acids. Trimming shortened V by 6 bases and J by 14 bases, and 23 bases separated the two germline ends. Germline CDR1 SGHAT, CDR2 FQNNGV. CDR3 protein: CASSYGRGGNIVYF. As DNA, the CDR3 is TGTGCCAGCAGTTACGGCAGGGGTGGAAACATCGTATATTTT.

The chain employs TRBV29-1 and TRBJ2-5, with a weak D call TRBD2 (5 bases). CDR1 is SQVTM, CDR2 ANQGSEA, per germline. This CDR3 contains 13 residues. V was shortened by 4 bases and J by 2 bases, with 11 bases between the two germline ends. CDR3 protein: CSVGFGGQETQYF. The DNA for the CDR3 is TGCAGCGTTGGGTTCGGAGGACAAGAGACCCAGTACTTC.

Concerning this clonotype itself: Possible read error: a much larger clone is one base away. V is TRBV6-5 and J is TRBJ2-7; the D gene is possibly TRBD1 (6 bases). V was trimmed by 5 bases and J by 6 bases, leaving 17 bases between them. The length of the CDR3 is 14 residues. The V gene's germline CDR1 is MNHEY and CDR2 SVGAGI. CDR3 in DNA: TGTGCCAGCAGTACCGGACAGTCGGTTCGCGAGCAGTACTTC. Protein product: CASSTGQSVREQYF.

With respect to this clonotype: One end of the junction varies from germline; a read error may be responsible. The chain uses TRBV11-3 and TRBJ2-1, with unresolved D. The germline CDR1 and CDR2 sequences are SGHNT and YENEEA. This CDR3 has 14 amino acids. The CDR3 DNA follows: TGTGCCAACAGCCCTCGGAGCGTGTACAATGAGCAGTTCTTC. Translated: CANSPRSVYNEQFF.

This clonotype is judged medium-sized. The chain links TRBV11-2 to TRBJ2-3, with 8 bases matching TRBD1. This CDR3 contains 16 residues. The junction had 10 bases not matched to a gene; V was cut back by 5 bases and J by 3 bases. Looked up from germline, CDR1 is SGHAT and CDR2 is FQNNGV. As DNA, the CDR3 is TGTGCCAGCAGCCCGGACAGGGTTCGTTCAACAGATACGCAGTATTTT. Translated, it gives CASSPDRVRSTDTQYF.

A note on this clonotype: Sequence at one end of the junction differs from germline and may be a read error. The chain links TRBV20-1 to TRBJ2-5, with D possibly being TRBD2 (5 bases). The CDR3 is 12 residues long. Germline V gene sequence: CDR1 DFQATT, CDR2 SNEGSKA (reference sequence). As DNA, the CDR3 is TGCAGTGATAGAGATCGCGGGGAGACCCAGTACTTC. Protein: CSDRDRGETQYF.

The J gene is TRBJ2-1, the V gene TRBV29-1, with 10 bases identical to TRBD2. V was pared by 5 bases and J by 5 bases, with 6 bases of the junction left unmatched. The CDR3 spans 14 residues. The germline gives CDR1 SQVTM, CDR2 ANQGSEA. CDR3 nucleotides: TGCAGCGTTCTTTGTCTAGCGGGAGACAATGAGCAGTTCTTC. Translating it yields CSVLCLAGDNEQFF.

This chain joins TRBV5-1 and TRBJ2-3, with TRBD2 matching 14 bases. CDR3 length: 17 residues. Per germline, CDR1 SGHRS and CDR2 YFSETQ. Trimming at V came to 4 bases and at J to 0 bases, leaving 4 bases not matched to a gene. CDR3 amino acids: CASSPGLAGASTDTQYF. DNA for the CDR3: TGCGCCAGCAGCCCGGGACTAGCGGGAGCTAGCACAGATACGCAGTATTTT.

Concerning this clonotype itself: A read error may account for a junction end that differs from germline. Here the CDR3 reads CTSSARESDTQYF. For the CDR3, the DNA is TGTACCAGCAGTGCCAGAGAATCAGATACGCAGTATTTT. The J gene is TRBJ2-3, the V gene TRBV25-1; D not resolved. Germline V CDR1 and CDR2: MGHDK, SYGVNS. This CDR3 has 13 amino acids. Full variable domain (outside the CDR3, taken from reference TRBV25-1 and TRBJ2-3): EADIYQTPRYLVIGTGKKITLECSQTMGHDKMYWYQQDPGMELHLIHYSYGVNSTEKGDLSSESTVSRIRTEHFPLTLESARPSHTSQYLCTSSARESDTQYFGPGTRLTVL.